Presented here are 19 T cell receptor beta chains from one specimen sequenced in a study of cytomegalovirus exposure and HLA in healthy donors. In the PCR, 60 Vbeta and 13 Jbeta primers were used. This table comes from immunoSEQ multiplex PCR, and its TCRdb copy is limited to in-frame clones, with some not included. The sample shows about 140,000 clones, around four fifths of them seen only once. The sequencing sample was made of PBMCs. These receptor sequences come from a young man in good health and CMV-seronegative.

This chain connects TRBV29-1 to TRBJ1-6; TRBD1 matches 9 bases. This CDR3 region has 13 residues. CDR1 SQVTM and CDR2 ANQGSEA come from the germline V gene. The trim removed 4 bases at V and 10 bases at J, leaving 5 bases unmatched. CDR3 region: CSVAQGAGSPLHF. The CDR3 coding sequence is TGCAGCGTTGCACAGGGGGCTGGGTCACCCCTCCACTTT.

This clone has just a few counts. V usage is TRBV2 and J usage is TRBJ2-4, with no clear D. Germline V gene data show CDR1 as SNHLY and CDR2 as FYNNEI. The CDR3 loop spans 12 amino acids. V was cut by 7 bases and J by 4 bases, with 8 bases left in between. The DNA of the CDR3 is TGTGCCAGCAACTCTGAAAAAAACATTCAGTACTTC. This sequence encodes CASNSEKNIQYF.

This clone was seen a handful of times. The chain combines TRBV27 with TRBJ1-2, with D possibly TRBD1 on 6 matching bases. The CDR3 runs 15 residues. V shed 7 bases and J shed 0 bases, with 15 bases lying between them. Germline V gene sequence: CDR1 MNHEY, CDR2 SMNVEV (reference sequence). In DNA, the CDR3 is TGTGCCAGCACTTCGAACAGGGCTCCTAACTATGGCTACACCTTC. This translates into CASTSNRAPNYGYTF.

This clone showed up just a few times. This chain joins TRBV18 and TRBJ2-7, with D perhaps TRBD1 (6 bases). The CDR3 runs 14 residues. V gave up 3 bases and J gave up 1 base, with 10 bases separating them. The V gene's germline CDR1 is KGHSH and CDR2 LQKENI. CDR3 DNA sequence: TGTGCCAGCTCACCCTTCGGACAGTCCTACGAGCAGTACTTC. Its translation: CASSPFGQSYEQYF.

This chain connects TRBV19 to TRBJ1-1; TRBD1 agrees at 8 bases. V gave up 4 bases and J gave up 2 bases; unmatched junction bases: 6. CDR1 is LNHDA and CDR2 is SQIVND in the germline V gene (reference sequence). The CDR3 runs to 15 residues. The chain's CDR3 is CASSRDRGVNTEAFF. CDR3 DNA sequence: TGTGCCAGTAGTAGAGACAGGGGCGTCAACACTGAAGCTTTCTTT.

The rearrangement links TRBV4-1 to TRBJ2-7; 7 bases match TRBD1. Germline CDR1 MGHRA, CDR2 YSYEKL. Losses at the gene ends were 1 base for V and 1 base for J; bases not matched to a gene: 4. This CDR3 comprises 15 residues. This chain's CDR3 is CASSQVGQKSYEQYF. CDR3 nucleotide sequence: TGCGCCAGCAGCCAAGTGGGACAGAAGTCCTACGAGCAGTACTTC.

The gene calls are TRBV10-3 and TRBJ2-7; 7 bases are shared with TRBD2. V shed 4 bases, J shed 3 bases, and the junction held 0 bases outside the gene matches. The CDR3 runs to 12 residues. Germline values: CDR1 ENHRY, CDR2 SYGVKD. CDR3 sequence (DNA): TGTGCCATCAGTGGCGGGAGCTACGAGCAGTACTTC. It encodes CAISGGSYEQYF.

The chain recombines TRBV10-2 with TRBJ2-7; 13 positions agree with TRBD2. This CDR3 is built from 18 residues. CDR1 is WSHSY and CDR2 is SAAADI in the germline V gene. The V segment lost 4 bases and the J segment 1 base; nucleotides outside the gene matches: 10. The CDR3 loop reads CASSALTLLAGGSYEQYF. CDR3 in DNA: TGCGCCAGCAGTGCGCTGACCCTACTAGCGGGGGGGTCCTACGAGCAGTACTTC.

This clone was found once. The chain joins TRBV6-5 to TRBJ1-1; 7 bases align to TRBD1. Germline loops: CDR1 MNHEY, CDR2 SVGAGI. V shed 6 bases and J 0 bases; nucleotides not matched to a gene: 7. This CDR3 is built from 15 residues. CDR3 in DNA: TGTGCCAGCAGCCCGACCACAGGGGTGAACACTGAAGCTTTCTTT. Its protein is CASSPTTGVNTEAFF.

This clone appeared a few times. The rearrangement joins TRBV6-1 to TRBJ1-5; D unclear. CDR3 length equals 14 residues. Looked up from germline, CDR1 is MNHNS and CDR2 is SASEGT. V was clipped by 4 bases and J by 11 bases, with 18 bases between them. The CDR3 sequence is CASSGRTEGRSQHF. CDR3 nucleotide sequence: TGTGCCAGCAGTGGGCGGACGGAGGGCCGGTCCCAGCATTTT.

This rearrangement joins TRBV15 to TRBJ2-7; D is perhaps TRBD2 (6 bases). This CDR3 has 15 residues. V was trimmed by 4 bases and J by 2 bases, leaving 15 bases between them. Germline CDR1 reads LNHNV; CDR2 reads YYDKDF (reference sequence). The CDR3 is CATSMEGVGTYEQYF. CDR3 coding DNA: TGTGCCACCAGCATGGAGGGTGTGGGTACCTACGAGCAGTACTTC.

The chain uses TRBV4-1 and TRBJ2-1, with 11 bases identical to TRBD2. From germline, CDR1 is MGHRA and CDR2 YSYEKL. V dropped 5 bases and J dropped 4; count of bases not matched to a gene: 16. CDR3 length: 19 residues. CDR3 in amino acids: CASSEMGLAVVGAYNEQFF. CDR3 bases: TGCGCCAGCAGCGAGATGGGACTAGCGGTGGTGGGCGCTTACAATGAGCAGTTCTTC.

The chain is built from TRBV5-6 and TRBJ1-5; the D is unclear. V lost 0 bases to trimming and J lost 0 bases, with 13 bases between them. Germline CDR1 SGHDT, CDR2 YYEEEE. CDR3 length equals 17 residues. Here the CDR3 DNA reads TGTGCCAGCAGCTTGGCCGGTGGAGTCCATAGCAATCAGCCCCAGCATTTT. It yields the protein CASSLAGGVHSNQPQHF.

This clone was picked up a small number of times. The chain is built from TRBV18 and TRBJ2-1, with 9 bases lining up with TRBD2. V was pared by 0 bases and J by 9 bases, with 9 bases of the junction left unmatched. The CDR3 sequence is 16 residues long. Germline V CDR1 and CDR2: KGHSH, LQKENI. The chain's CDR3 is CASSPPSAGGRGEQFF. The DNA for the CDR3 is TGTGCCAGCTCACCACCCTCAGCGGGAGGACGTGGTGAGCAGTTCTTC.

The rearrangement links TRBV28 to TRBJ1-5, with a weak D call TRBD1 (5 bases). This CDR3 has 15 residues. Germline CDR1 MDHEN, CDR2 SYDVKM. V shed 5 bases and J shed 1 base, with 12 bases lying between them. CDR3 region: CASSPGTPSNQPQHF. In DNA form, the CDR3 reads TGTGCCAGCAGTCCCGGGACTCCGAGCAATCAGCCCCAGCATTTT.

The V and J genes are TRBV7-3 and TRBJ2-5, with D possibly TRBD1 on 6 matching bases. With 5 bases removed from V and 5 bases from J, the gap between germline ends came to 15 bases. CDR1 SGHTA and CDR2 FQGTGA come from the germline V gene. This CDR3 region has 14 residues. The CDR3 region is CASSQGPRGETQYF. CDR3 bases: TGTGCCAGCAGCCAGGGGCCTAGGGGCGAGACCCAGTACTTC.

The rearrangement links TRBV6-1 to TRBJ2-7, with D possibly being TRBD1 (6 bases). The V gene lost 2 bases and the J gene lost 2 bases, with 7 bases spanning the gap. CDR1 is MNHNS and CDR2 is SASEGT in the germline V gene. The CDR3 is 13 residues long. CDR3 nucleotides: TGTGCCAGCAGTGAAAGACAGGCCTACGAGCAGTACTTC. As protein: CASSERQAYEQYF.

The sample holds a few counts of this clone. The chain uses TRBV5-1 and TRBJ2-7; weak D call: TRBD1 (6 bases). The CDR3 sequence is 12 residues long. V lost 3 bases, J lost 5 bases, and 9 bases lay in between. The V gene's germline CDR1 is SGHRS and CDR2 YFSETQ. As DNA, the CDR3 is TGCGCCAGCAGCTGGTGGGGGCACGAGCAGTACTTC. Residues: CASSWWGHEQYF. The variable domain in full, completed from reference TRBV5-1 and TRBJ2-7, reads KAGVTQTPRYLIKTRGQQVTLSCSPISGHRSVSWYQQTPGQGLQFLFEYFSETQRNKGNFPGRFSGRQFSNSRSEMNVSTLELGDSALYLCASSWWGHEQYFGPGTRLTVT.

This clone was found a few times. The J gene is TRBJ1-4, the V gene TRBV14; D gene ambiguous. V was trimmed by 1 base and J by 5 bases, leaving 14 bases between them. The V gene's germline CDR1 is SGHDN and CDR2 FVKESK. CDR3 length equals 16 residues. CDR3 DNA: TGTGCCAGCAGCCAAGCTTCGGACTTGGGGAATGAAAAACTGTTTTTT. Translation: CASSQASDLGNEKLFF.